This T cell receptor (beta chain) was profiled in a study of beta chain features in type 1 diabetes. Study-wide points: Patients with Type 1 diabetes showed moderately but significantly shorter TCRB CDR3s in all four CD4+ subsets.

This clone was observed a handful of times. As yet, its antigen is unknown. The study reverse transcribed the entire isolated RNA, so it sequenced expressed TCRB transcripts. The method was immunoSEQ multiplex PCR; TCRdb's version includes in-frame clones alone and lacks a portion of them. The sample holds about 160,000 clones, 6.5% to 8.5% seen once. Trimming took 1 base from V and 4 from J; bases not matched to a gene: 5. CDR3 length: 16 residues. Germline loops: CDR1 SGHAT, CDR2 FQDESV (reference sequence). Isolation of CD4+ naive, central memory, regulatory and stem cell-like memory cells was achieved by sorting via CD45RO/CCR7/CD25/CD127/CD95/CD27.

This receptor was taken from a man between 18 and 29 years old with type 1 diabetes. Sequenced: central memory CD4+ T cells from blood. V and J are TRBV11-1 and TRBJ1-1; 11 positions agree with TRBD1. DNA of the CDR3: TGTGCCAGCAGCTTAGATCCGGGACAGGGGGTCACTGAAGCTTTCTTT. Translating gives CASSLDPGQGVTEAFF. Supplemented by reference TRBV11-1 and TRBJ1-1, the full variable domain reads EAEVAQSPRYKITEKSQAVAFWCDPISGHATLYWYRQILGQGPELLVQFQDESVVDDSQLPKDRFSAERLKGVDSTLKIQPAELGDSAMYLCASSLDPGQGVTEAFFGQGTRLTVV.